The present TCR beta chain was sequenced within a study of Graves' ophthalmopathy and Graves' hyperthyroidism (dated by TCRdb to 2017 to 2018). Regarding the research as a whole: Peripheral blood was collected at initial diagnosis, before any treatment. The study used signatures of the TCR beta repertoire to tell Graves' ophthalmopathy apart from Graves' hyperthyroidism and to predict which patients would progress to ophthalmopathy. In total, some 140 blood samples were TCR-sequenced: fewer than 50 ophthalmopathy, some 80 hyperthyroidism and some 17 hyperthyroidism-to-ophthalmopathy patients. To explore V-J signatures that separate ophthalmopathy from hyperthyroidism, a discovery set of fewer than 110 patients was enrolled, consisting of 40 to 45 with ophthalmopathy and about 60 with stable hyperthyroidism. An independent validation cohort comprised about 20 hyperthyroidism patients and some 16 patients who later progressed from hyperthyroidism to ophthalmopathy. In about six hyperthyroidism patients, the T-cell repertoire of thyroid tissue was compared with the T-cell repertoire of blood. After sampling, hyperthyroidism patients received methimazole starting at 30 mg daily, and ophthalmopathy patients received high-dose intravenous methylprednisolone. For training and testing, the 100 or so patients in the discovery cohort were randomly divided in a 7:3 ratio. Summary of the overall study and its limitations: Among expanded thyroid clonotypes with frequency above 0.001, most also showed up in blood, which suggests that blood repertoires may reflect the thyroid immune response. In cross-validation, the 13-signature model distinguished ophthalmopathy from stable hyperthyroidism with around 86% sensitivity and 81% to 82% specificity, while in the test set the corresponding values were about 79% and 69%. In validation, the model predicted ophthalmopathy progression with about 70% sensitivity and 72.22% specificity; 12 predicted patients were CT-confirmed with GO in a median of around 6.5 months. Sample size was not predetermined statistically, and investigators were not blinded to group allocation.

A patient counted as having stable hyperthyroidism if there was no progression to ophthalmopathy within 18 months of follow-up. Hyperthyroidism patients were newly diagnosed, were aged 18 to 65 years, and had a disease duration under 2 months. Anyone with other autoimmune diseases, uncontrolled infections, pregnancy or lactation was excluded from the study. Clinical symptoms, serum thyroxine, TRAb, thyroid ultrasound and orbital computed tomography formed the basis of the diagnosis. Using Ficoll-Paque density gradient centrifugation, PBMCs were isolated from about 10 ml of fresh peripheral blood. Total RNA was extracted using Trizol reagent, and RNA quality was checked on an Agilent 2100 Bioanalyzer. For repertoire sequencing, the TCR beta CDR3 regions were amplified from RNA transcripts. A first-round RT-PCR used HTBI primers with the Qiagen OneStep RT-PCR kit, followed by a second-round multiplex PCR, size selection and purification. Sequencing of the libraries was carried out on an Illumina HiSeq2000 in paired-end mode with 100 bp reads. The paper's data handling went like this. SOAPnuke was used to process the reads, throwing out any read that had adapters, had uncalled bases, had a mean Phred below 15, or lacked an exact constant-primer or identifier match. COPE v1.2.5 was used to merge high-quality paired reads. Each unique nucleotide sequence was defined as a clonotype, and clonotypes were aligned to IMGT TRB V, D and J references with MiTCR v1.1. The analysis was limited to V-J combinations with a frequency above 0.0001, which together covered 99.2% of repertoires. For each V-J combination, a TCR clonal expansion and chaos score was defined as the ratio of F50 clonal expansion to chaos observed in the TCRdist matrix. Welch's t-statistics and random forest were used to reduce features to about a dozen V-J combinations, which were fed into a naive Bayes classifier. The similarity between thyroid and blood repertoires was quantified using the Morisita-Horn index. Starting from the raw public reads, TCRdb applied fastp trimming at Q25, assembled clones with MiXCR and retained in-frame beta chains. Under each unique CDR3 protein, matching rows form one entry showing the most common genes and DNA. None of the V and J calls come from the authors' own analysis; TCRdb made them. Within this sample are under 800,000 distinct CDR3 sequences, with about 20% of them counted one time only. Approximately 7.7% of the sample belongs to the ten largest clones.

In regard to this clonotype: Its recognized antigen is unknown. Base qualities are not at hand, and no much larger clone is one base apart.

The CDR3, cysteine through phenylalanine, is 18 amino acids long. Only the CDR3 part of the read is kept: 54 bases, read in frame from the first base. The V end loses 1 base and the J end loses 0 bases, and a stretch of 21 bases separates them. The germline V gene (reference sequence) supplies CDR1 DFQATT and CDR2 SNEGSKA. The V and J genes are TRBV20-1 and TRBJ1-1; confidence is insufficient to name the D gene. The clonotype comes from a woman aged 18-29 years with stable Graves' hyperthyroidism. Some clones in this sample may be carry-over from other donors' samples. Donor details come from another sample of the same person, matched by shared clones. The specimen sequenced was peripheral blood. The nucleotide sequence reads as follows: TGCAGTGCTAGAGGTTCCGGGCCCCGGGAAAGAATGAACACTGAAGCTTTCTTT. The resulting protein is CSARGSGPRERMNTEAFF.